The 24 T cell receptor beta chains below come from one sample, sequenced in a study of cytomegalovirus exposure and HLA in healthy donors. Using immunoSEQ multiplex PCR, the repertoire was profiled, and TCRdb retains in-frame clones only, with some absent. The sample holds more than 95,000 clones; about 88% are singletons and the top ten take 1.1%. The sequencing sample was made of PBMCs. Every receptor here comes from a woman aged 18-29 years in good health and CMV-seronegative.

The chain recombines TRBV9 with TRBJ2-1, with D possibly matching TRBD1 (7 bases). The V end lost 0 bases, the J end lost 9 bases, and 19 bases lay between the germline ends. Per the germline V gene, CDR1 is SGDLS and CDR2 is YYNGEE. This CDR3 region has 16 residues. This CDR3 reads CASSVEGSGTAGEQFF. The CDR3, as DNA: TGTGCCAGCAGCGTAGAGGGATCGGGGACAGCGGGTGAGCAGTTCTTC.

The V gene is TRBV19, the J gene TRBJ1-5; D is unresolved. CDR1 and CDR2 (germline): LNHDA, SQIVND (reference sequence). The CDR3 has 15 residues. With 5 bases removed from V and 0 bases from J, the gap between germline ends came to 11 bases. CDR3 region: CASSVRTDSNQPQHF. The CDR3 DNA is TGTGCCAGTAGTGTCCGGACTGATAGCAATCAGCCCCAGCATTTT.

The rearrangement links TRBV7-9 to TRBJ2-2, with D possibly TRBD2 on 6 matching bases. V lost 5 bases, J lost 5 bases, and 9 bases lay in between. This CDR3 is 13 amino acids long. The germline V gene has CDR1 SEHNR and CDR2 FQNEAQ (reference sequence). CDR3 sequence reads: CASSPRETGELFF. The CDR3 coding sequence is TGTGCCAGCAGCCCACGGGAGACCGGGGAGCTGTTTTTT.

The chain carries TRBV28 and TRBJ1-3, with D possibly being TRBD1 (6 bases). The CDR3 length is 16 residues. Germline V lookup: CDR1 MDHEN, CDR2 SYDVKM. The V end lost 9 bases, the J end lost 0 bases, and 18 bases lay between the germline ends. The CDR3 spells CASYTGGTNSGNTIYF. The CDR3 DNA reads TGTGCCAGTTACACGGGGGGGACAAACTCTGGAAACACCATATATTTT.

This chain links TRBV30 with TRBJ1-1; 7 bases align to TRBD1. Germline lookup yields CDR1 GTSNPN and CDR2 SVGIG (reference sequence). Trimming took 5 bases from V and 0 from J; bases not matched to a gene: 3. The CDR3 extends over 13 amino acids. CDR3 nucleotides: TGTGCCTGGGCCGGACAGGTGAACACTGAAGCTTTCTTT. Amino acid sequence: CAWAGQVNTEAFF.

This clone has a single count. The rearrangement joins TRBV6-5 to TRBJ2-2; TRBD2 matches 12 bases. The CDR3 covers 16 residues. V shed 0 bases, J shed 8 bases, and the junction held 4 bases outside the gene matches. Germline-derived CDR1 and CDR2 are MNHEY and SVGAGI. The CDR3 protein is CASSYSRLAGVGELFF. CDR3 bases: TGTGCCAGCAGTTACTCGAGACTAGCGGGGGTGGGGGAGCTGTTTTTT.

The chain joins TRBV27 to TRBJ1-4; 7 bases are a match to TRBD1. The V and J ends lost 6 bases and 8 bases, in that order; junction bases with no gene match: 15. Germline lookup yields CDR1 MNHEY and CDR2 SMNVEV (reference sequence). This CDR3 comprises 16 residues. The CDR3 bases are TGTGCCAGCAGCCAGACCCGGGACAGTTTATCCGAAAAACTGTTTTTT. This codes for CASSQTRDSLSEKLFF.

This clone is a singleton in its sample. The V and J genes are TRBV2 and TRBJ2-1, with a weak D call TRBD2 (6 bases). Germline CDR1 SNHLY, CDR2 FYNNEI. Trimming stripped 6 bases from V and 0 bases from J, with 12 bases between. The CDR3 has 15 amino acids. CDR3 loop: CASSLMGGSYNEQFF. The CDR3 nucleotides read TGTGCCAGCAGCCTAATGGGGGGCTCCTACAATGAGCAGTTCTTC.

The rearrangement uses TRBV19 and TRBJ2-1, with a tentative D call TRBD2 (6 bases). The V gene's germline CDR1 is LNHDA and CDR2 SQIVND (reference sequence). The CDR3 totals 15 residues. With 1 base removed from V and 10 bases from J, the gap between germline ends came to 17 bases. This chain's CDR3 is CASSIVGAEGQEQFF. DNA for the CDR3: TGTGCCAGTAGTATAGTCGGTGCGGAGGGGCAAGAGCAGTTCTTC.

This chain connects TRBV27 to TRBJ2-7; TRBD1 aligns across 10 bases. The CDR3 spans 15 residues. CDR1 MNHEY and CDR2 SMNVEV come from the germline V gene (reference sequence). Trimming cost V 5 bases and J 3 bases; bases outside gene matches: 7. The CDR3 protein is CASSLGTGVNYEQYF. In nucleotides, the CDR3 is TGTGCCAGCAGTCTAGGGACAGGGGTGAACTACGAGCAGTACTTC.

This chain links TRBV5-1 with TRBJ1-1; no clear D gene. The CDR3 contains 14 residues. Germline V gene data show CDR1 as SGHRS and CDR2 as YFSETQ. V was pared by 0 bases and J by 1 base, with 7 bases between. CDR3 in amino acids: CASSLDSGNTEAFF. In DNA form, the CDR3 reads TGCGCCAGCAGCTTGGATAGCGGGAACACTGAAGCTTTCTTT.

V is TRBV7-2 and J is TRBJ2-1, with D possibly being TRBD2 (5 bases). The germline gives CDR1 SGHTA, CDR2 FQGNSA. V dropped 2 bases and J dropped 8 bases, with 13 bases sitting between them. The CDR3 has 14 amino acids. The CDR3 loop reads CASSLFREAHEQFF. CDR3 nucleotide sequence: TGTGCCAGCAGCTTATTTCGGGAAGCACATGAGCAGTTCTTC.

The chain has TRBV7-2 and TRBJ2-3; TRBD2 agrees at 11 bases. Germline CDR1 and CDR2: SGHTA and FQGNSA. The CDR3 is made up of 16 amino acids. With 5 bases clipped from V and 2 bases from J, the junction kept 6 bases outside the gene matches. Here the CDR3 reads CASSQLLAGATDTQYF. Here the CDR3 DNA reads TGTGCCAGCAGCCAACTACTAGCGGGAGCCACAGATACGCAGTATTTT.

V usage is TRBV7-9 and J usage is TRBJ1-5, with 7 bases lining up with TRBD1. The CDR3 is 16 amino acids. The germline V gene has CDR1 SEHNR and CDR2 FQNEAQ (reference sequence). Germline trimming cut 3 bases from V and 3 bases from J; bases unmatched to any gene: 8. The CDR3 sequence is CASSLEQGKANQPQHF. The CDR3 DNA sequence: TGTGCCAGCAGCTTGGAACAGGGGAAAGCCAATCAGCCCCAGCATTTT.

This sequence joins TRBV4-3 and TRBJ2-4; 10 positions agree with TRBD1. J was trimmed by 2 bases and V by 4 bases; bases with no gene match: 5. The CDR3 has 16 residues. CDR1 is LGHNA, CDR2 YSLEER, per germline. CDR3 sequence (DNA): TGCGCCAGCAGCCGCGGGACAGGGGAAACCAAAAACATTCAGTACTTC. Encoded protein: CASSRGTGETKNIQYF.

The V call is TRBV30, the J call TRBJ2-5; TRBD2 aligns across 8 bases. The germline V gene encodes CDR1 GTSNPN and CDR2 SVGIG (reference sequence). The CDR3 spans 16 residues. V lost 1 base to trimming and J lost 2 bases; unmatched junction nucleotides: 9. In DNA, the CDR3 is TGTGCCTGGAGTGGGGCGGGGGGCTTTCATCAAGAGACCCAGTACTTC. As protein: CAWSGAGGFHQETQYF.

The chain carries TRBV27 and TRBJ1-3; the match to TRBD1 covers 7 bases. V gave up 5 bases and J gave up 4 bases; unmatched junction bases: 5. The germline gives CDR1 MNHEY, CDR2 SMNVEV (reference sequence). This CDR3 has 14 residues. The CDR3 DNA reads TGTGCCAGCAGTCGGGACAGAACCGGAAACACCATATATTTT. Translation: CASSRDRTGNTIYF.

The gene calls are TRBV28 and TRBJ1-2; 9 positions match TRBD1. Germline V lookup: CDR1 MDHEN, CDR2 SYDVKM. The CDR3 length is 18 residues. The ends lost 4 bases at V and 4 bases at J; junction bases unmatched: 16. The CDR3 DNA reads TGTGCCAGCAGTTCACCCCTGACCCGACAGGGGGTAGGCTATGGCTACACCTTC. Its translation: CASSSPLTRQGVGYGYTF.

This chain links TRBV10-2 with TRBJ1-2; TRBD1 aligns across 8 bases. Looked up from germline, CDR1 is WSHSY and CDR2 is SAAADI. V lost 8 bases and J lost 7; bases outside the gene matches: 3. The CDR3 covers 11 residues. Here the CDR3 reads CASGQGLGYTF. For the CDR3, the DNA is TGCGCCAGCGGACAGGGCCTTGGCTACACCTTC.

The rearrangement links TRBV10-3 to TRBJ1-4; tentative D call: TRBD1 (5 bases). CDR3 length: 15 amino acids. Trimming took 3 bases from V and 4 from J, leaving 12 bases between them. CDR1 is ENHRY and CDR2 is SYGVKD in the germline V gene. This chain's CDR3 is CAISDGSRDNEKLFF. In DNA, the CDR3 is TGTGCCATCAGTGATGGGTCCAGGGATAATGAAAAACTGTTTTTT.

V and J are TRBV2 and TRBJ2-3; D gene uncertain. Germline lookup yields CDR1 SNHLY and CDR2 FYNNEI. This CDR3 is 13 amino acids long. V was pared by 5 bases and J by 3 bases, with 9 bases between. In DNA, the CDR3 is TGTGCCAGCAGTCAGGAAGAGACAGATACGCAGTATTTT. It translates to CASSQEETDTQYF.

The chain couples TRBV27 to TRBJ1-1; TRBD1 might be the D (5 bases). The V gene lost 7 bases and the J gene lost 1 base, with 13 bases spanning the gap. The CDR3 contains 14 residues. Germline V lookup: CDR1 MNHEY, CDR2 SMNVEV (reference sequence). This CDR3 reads CASTPGGANTEAFF. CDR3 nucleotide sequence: TGTGCCAGCACCCCGGGAGGGGCGAACACTGAAGCTTTCTTT.

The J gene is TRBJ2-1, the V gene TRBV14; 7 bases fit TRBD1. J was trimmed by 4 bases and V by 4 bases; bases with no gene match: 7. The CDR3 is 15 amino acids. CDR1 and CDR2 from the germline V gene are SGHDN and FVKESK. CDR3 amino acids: CASSLPGQKYNEQFF. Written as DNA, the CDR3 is TGTGCCAGCAGCCTACCGGGACAGAAGTACAATGAGCAGTTCTTC.

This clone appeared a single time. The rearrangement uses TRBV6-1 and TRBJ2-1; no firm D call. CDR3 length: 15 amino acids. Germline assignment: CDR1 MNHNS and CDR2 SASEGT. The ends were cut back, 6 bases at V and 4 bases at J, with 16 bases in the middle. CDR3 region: CASSVGQVDYNEQFF. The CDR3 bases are TGTGCCAGCAGCGTCGGCCAGGTTGATTACAATGAGCAGTTCTTC.